Below, 5 T cell receptor beta chains from the same sample are listed, as sequenced in a study of beta chain features in type 1 diabetes. Study conclusions and caveats: Significant though moderate, a shortening of TCRB CDR3s appeared in all four CD4+ subsets of Type 1 diabetes patients.

These receptors' antigens are unknown. Since all of the isolated RNA was reverse transcribed, expressed TCRB transcripts were what got sequenced. Repertoires were generated with immunoSEQ multiplex PCR, while TCRdb's copy carries only in-frame clones and drops some. This table holds 500,000 to 650,000 clones, around an eighth found once. The sample taken for sequencing was naive CD4+ T cells from blood. Receptors originate from a young man with type 1 diabetes.

The chain recombines TRBV6-5 with TRBJ2-1; D gene ambiguous. Germline lookup yields CDR1 MNHEY and CDR2 SVGAGI. The germline V and J ends were trimmed by 0 bases and 7 bases, with 16 bases remaining between them. The CDR3 sequence is 16 residues long. The CDR3 DNA reads as TGTGCCAGCAGTTACTCGATATCGGTTCCTCCAAATGAGCAGTTCTTC. Translation gives CASSYSISVPPNEQFF.

This clone turned up a few times. V is TRBV5-1 and J is TRBJ1-4, with TRBD1 as a possible D gene (5 bases). CDR3 length: 14 amino acids. V lost 3 bases to trimming and J lost 7 bases, with 13 bases between them. In germline, CDR1 is SGHRS, CDR2 YFSETQ. The CDR3 sequence is CASSSQVDAEKLFF. The CDR3 DNA sequence: TGCGCCAGCAGCTCACAGGTGGATGCTGAAAAACTGTTTTTT.

This clone has a handful of counts. CDR3 sequence: CASKGLSGDGYTF. The CDR3 nucleotides are TGCGCCAGCAAAGGACTTTCAGGGGATGGCTACACCTTC. This chain links TRBV4-3 with TRBJ1-2; weak D call: TRBD1 (6 bases). Per the germline V gene, CDR1 is LGHNA and CDR2 is YSLEER. The CDR3 is 13 residues long. V lost 7 bases, J lost 6 bases, and 15 bases lay in between.

This sequence joins TRBV4-3 and TRBJ1-6, with no clear D. The V end lost 4 bases, the J end lost 9 bases, and 16 bases lay between the germline ends. The CDR3 totals 15 residues. CDR1 and CDR2 from the germline V gene are LGHNA and YSLEER. The CDR3 protein is CASSREFVGISPLHF. CDR3 coding DNA: TGCGCCAGCAGCCGCGAATTTGTCGGGATTTCACCCCTCCACTTT.

This chain connects TRBV28 to TRBJ1-2; the D gene is possibly TRBD1 (5 bases). The germline V gene has CDR1 MDHEN and CDR2 SYDVKM. V lost 3 bases to trimming and J lost 5 bases, with 16 bases between them. This CDR3 is 15 amino acids long. CDR3 coding DNA: TGTGCCAGCAGTTTTAGTTCCAGGGTGGAGTATGGCTACACCTTC. Its translation: CASSFSSRVEYGYTF.